This is a list of T cell receptor beta chains from one sample in a study of blood T cell repertoires in COVID-19. Method: immunoSEQ multiplex PCR; TCRdb's copy keeps in-frame clones and lacks some. The sample holds roughly 250,000 clones; about nine tenths are singletons and the top ten take about 10%. The sample taken for sequencing was peripheral blood. The receptors originated from a man aged 40-50 years who had recovered from COVID-19. The CDR3 runs from the conserved cysteine through the conserved F or W. Fields, in order: D gene, clone size, V gene, J gene, CDR3 DNA, CDR3 protein. The D gene is left open where the match is weak. Size values are once, few and many counts, or a class for expanded clones, and some rows have none.

d_gene: TRBD1; abundance: -; v_gene: TRBV10-3; j_gene: TRBJ1-4; CDR3nt: TGTGCCTTACTACAGGGGGCTGGAGAAAAACTGTTTTTT; CDR3aa: CALLQGAGEKLFF
d_gene: -; abundance: -; v_gene: TRBV3-1/TRBV3-2; j_gene: TRBJ1-1; CDR3nt: TGTGCCAGCAGCCAGGCCCTCAGGTGGGAGGACACTGAAGCTTTCTTT; CDR3aa: CASSQALRWEDTEAFF
d_gene: TRBD1; abundance: -; v_gene: TRBV19; j_gene: TRBJ2-6; CDR3nt: TGTGCCAGTAGTGGACAGGGACTGGTAGGGGCCAACGTCCTGACTTTC; CDR3aa: CASSGQGLVGANVLTF
d_gene: -; abundance: -; v_gene: TRBV9; j_gene: TRBJ1-4; CDR3nt: TGTGCCAGCAGCATCACAGGGCTGAATGAAAAACTGTTTTTT; CDR3aa: CASSITGLNEKLFF
d_gene: -; abundance: -; v_gene: TRBV7-3; j_gene: TRBJ2-1; CDR3nt: TGTGCCAGCAGCTTAACGGGGGGACTCCACAATGAGCAGTTCTTC; CDR3aa: CASSLTGGLHNEQFF
d_gene: -; abundance: -; v_gene: TRBV27; j_gene: TRBJ2-7; CDR3nt: TGTGCCAGCAGTTTGCGCGGAAGCTACGAGCAGTACTTC; CDR3aa: CASSLRGSYEQYF
d_gene: TRBD2; abundance: -; v_gene: TRBV3-1/TRBV3-2; j_gene: TRBJ2-7; CDR3nt: TGTGCCAGCAGCCAACCCCCGGGGGGCTCCTACGAGCAGTACTTC; CDR3aa: CASSQPPGGSYEQYF
d_gene: -; abundance: -; v_gene: TRBV6-5; j_gene: TRBJ1-4; CDR3nt: TGTGCCAGCAGGGGACTTTGGACAAATGAAAAACTGTTTTTT; CDR3aa: CASRGLWTNEKLFF
d_gene: TRBD2; abundance: -; v_gene: TRBV7-2; j_gene: TRBJ2-7; CDR3nt: TGTGCCAGCAGCTTATCGCTAGCGGGAGGCGGCCCTTTGACGTACTTC; CDR3aa: CASSLSLAGGGPLTYF
d_gene: TRBD1; abundance: -; v_gene: TRBV19; j_gene: TRBJ1-5; CDR3nt: TGTGCCAGTAGGGGGACAGGGAGGGCTAGCAATCAGCCCCAGCATTTT; CDR3aa: CASRGTGRASNQPQHF
d_gene: -; abundance: -; v_gene: TRBV4-3; j_gene: TRBJ1-4; CDR3nt: TGCGCCAGCAGCCAAGATGTCGCCAGGGGAAATGAAAAACTGTTTTTT; CDR3aa: CASSQDVARGNEKLFF
d_gene: TRBD1; abundance: -; v_gene: TRBV19; j_gene: TRBJ1-4; CDR3nt: TGTGCCAGTAGTCCCCAACCCGGACAGGCAACTAATGAAAAACTGTTTTTT; CDR3aa: CASSPQPGQATNEKLFF
d_gene: TRBD1; abundance: -; v_gene: TRBV5-4; j_gene: TRBJ1-1; CDR3nt: TGTGCCAGCAGCCTGGGACAGGCGACTTTCTTT; CDR3aa: CASSLGQATFF
d_gene: TRBD1; abundance: -; v_gene: TRBV9; j_gene: TRBJ1-4; CDR3nt: TGTGCCAGCAGCGACAAAGGGGGCAGTAATGAAAAACTGTTTTTT; CDR3aa: CASSDKGGSNEKLFF
d_gene: -; abundance: -; v_gene: TRBV19; j_gene: TRBJ2-7; CDR3nt: TGTGCCAGTAGTACCCTAGCTTTTCCCTACGAGCAGTACTTC; CDR3aa: CASSTLAFPYEQYF
d_gene: -; abundance: few; v_gene: TRBV12-3/TRBV12-4; j_gene: TRBJ2-7; CDR3nt: TGTGCCAGCAGTTTAGAGGGTCGGGGGCAGTACTTC; CDR3aa: CASSLEGRGQYF
d_gene: -; abundance: -; v_gene: TRBV18; j_gene: TRBJ1-1; CDR3nt: TGTGCCAGTTCTCTGCGGGAGGACACTGAAGCTTTCTTT; CDR3aa: CASSLREDTEAFF
d_gene: -; abundance: -; v_gene: TRBV5-4; j_gene: TRBJ2-1; CDR3nt: TGTGCCAGCAGCCCGAGCGGGCGGACTAATGAGCAGTTCTTC; CDR3aa: CASSPSGRTNEQFF
d_gene: TRBD1; abundance: -; v_gene: TRBV9; j_gene: TRBJ1-6; CDR3nt: TGTGCCAGCAGCGCCGCGGGACAGGCTACCTATAATTCACCCCTCCACTTT; CDR3aa: CASSAAGQATYNSPLHF
d_gene: TRBD1; abundance: -; v_gene: TRBV14; j_gene: TRBJ1-2; CDR3nt: TGTGCCAGCAGCGAGACAGGGGGACTGGACTATGGCTACACCTTC; CDR3aa: CASSETGGLDYGYTF
d_gene: -; abundance: -; v_gene: TRBV7-7; j_gene: TRBJ2-5; CDR3nt: TGTGCCAGCAGCTTAGCGGTGGGGGGAGAGACCCAGTACTTC; CDR3aa: CASSLAVGGETQYF
d_gene: -; abundance: -; v_gene: TRBV6-5; j_gene: TRBJ2-1; CDR3nt: TGTGCCAGCACATCCTTCGGGAGTTACAATGAGCAGTTCTTC; CDR3aa: CASTSFGSYNEQFF
d_gene: TRBD2; abundance: -; v_gene: TRBV3-1/TRBV3-2; j_gene: TRBJ2-1; CDR3nt: TGTGCCAGCAGCACCCGCTGGGGGAGGGGCAATGAGCAGTTCTTC; CDR3aa: CASSTRWGRGNEQFF
d_gene: -; abundance: -; v_gene: TRBV5-1; j_gene: TRBJ1-1; CDR3nt: TGCCCACATCGGGGGGGCTCTTTAGGGAGGAACACTGAAGCTTTCTTT; CDR3aa: CPHRGGSLGRNTEAFF
d_gene: -; abundance: -; v_gene: TRBV6-4; j_gene: TRBJ1-1; CDR3nt: TGTGCCAGCAGTTACGGGAGGAACACTGAAGCTTTCTTT; CDR3aa: CASSYGRNTEAFF
d_gene: -; abundance: -; v_gene: TRBV21-1; j_gene: TRBJ1-4; CDR3nt: TGTGCCAGCAGCAAAGGCGCGAGGGACAGAGGTGAAAAACTGTTTTTT; CDR3aa: CASSKGARDRGEKLFF
d_gene: TRBD2; abundance: -; v_gene: TRBV6-5; j_gene: TRBJ2-1; CDR3nt: TGTGCCAGCAGTCGAGCGGGAGGCTCCTACAATGAGCAGTTCTTC; CDR3aa: CASSRAGGSYNEQFF
d_gene: -; abundance: once; v_gene: TRBV9; j_gene: TRBJ2-7; CDR3nt: TGTGCCAGCAGCCCTCTCGGGGTCGAGCAGTACTTC; CDR3aa: CASSPLGVEQYF
d_gene: -; abundance: -; v_gene: TRBV27; j_gene: TRBJ2-5; CDR3nt: TGTGCCAGCAGTACCCGGGGGTCCCAAGAGACCCAGTACTTC; CDR3aa: CASSTRGSQETQYF
d_gene: -; abundance: -; v_gene: TRBV27; j_gene: TRBJ2-7; CDR3nt: TGTGCCAGTATCATCGGGGAGTTCGAGCAGTACTTC; CDR3aa: CASIIGEFEQYF
d_gene: TRBD1; abundance: -; v_gene: TRBV6-5; j_gene: TRBJ2-7; CDR3nt: TGTGCCAGCAGTTCCGGGACAGCGGACTACGAGCAGTACTTC; CDR3aa: CASSSGTADYEQYF
d_gene: TRBD1; abundance: -; v_gene: TRBV7-9; j_gene: TRBJ2-7; CDR3nt: TGTGCCAGCAGCCCGAGGACAGGCCCCTACGAGCAGTACTTC; CDR3aa: CASSPRTGPYEQYF
d_gene: TRBD1; abundance: -; v_gene: TRBV7-8; j_gene: TRBJ1-2; CDR3nt: TGTGCCAGCAGCTTACGTACCGGGACAGGGCTCTATGGCTACACCTTC; CDR3aa: CASSLRTGTGLYGYTF